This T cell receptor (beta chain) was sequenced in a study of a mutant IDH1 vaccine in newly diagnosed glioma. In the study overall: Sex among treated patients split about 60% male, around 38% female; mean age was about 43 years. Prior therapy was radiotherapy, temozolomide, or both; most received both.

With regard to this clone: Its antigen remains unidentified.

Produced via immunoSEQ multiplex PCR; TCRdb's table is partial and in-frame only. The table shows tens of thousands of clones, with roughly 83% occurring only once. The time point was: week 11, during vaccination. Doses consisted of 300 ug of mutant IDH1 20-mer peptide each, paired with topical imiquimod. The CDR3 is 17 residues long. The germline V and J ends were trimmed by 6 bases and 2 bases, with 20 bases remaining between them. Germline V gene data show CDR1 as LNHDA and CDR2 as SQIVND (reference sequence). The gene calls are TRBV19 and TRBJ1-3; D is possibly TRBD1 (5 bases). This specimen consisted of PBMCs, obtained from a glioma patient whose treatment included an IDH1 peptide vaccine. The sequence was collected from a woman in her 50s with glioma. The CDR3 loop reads CASSMRGAGLTGNTIYF. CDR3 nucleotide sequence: TGTGCCAGTAGCATGAGGGGAGCTGGGCTTACTGGAAACACCATATATTTT.